The 25 T cell receptor beta chains below all came from one sample that was sequenced in a study of glioma-infiltrating T cells. TCR alpha and beta CDR3 regions were amplified from RNA using iRepertoire nested multiplex PCR. MiXCR, applied by TCRdb to the multiplex PCR reads, yields one record per CDR3 protein. The sample holds approximately 100,000 distinct CDR3 sequences, less than 30% seen once. Specimen: glioma tissue, nonneoplastic brain tissue, or PBMCs (not recorded which). The source of these receptors is a human donor with low-grade glioma or glioblastoma, undergoing nonglioma brain surgery, or in good health (not recorded which).

This clonotype was seen only a few times. The V call is TRBV5-4, the J call TRBJ2-1, with 9 bases identical to TRBD2. This CDR3 spans 16 amino acids. Trimming took 1 base from V and 3 from J; bases not matched to a gene: 5. CDR1 and CDR2 (germline): SGHNT, YYREEE (reference sequence). The CDR3 here is CASSLSWREGYNEQFF. For the CDR3, the DNA is TGTGCCAGCAGCTTGTCTTGGCGGGAGGGCTACAATGAGCAGTTCTTC.

This clonotype occurred many times. This chain connects TRBV6-2 or TRBV6-3 to TRBJ2-7; 8 bases map to TRBD1. The CDR3 is 15 amino acids. The germline CDR1 and CDR2 sequences are MNHEY and SVGEGT. J gave up 1 base and V 6 bases, and 8 bases lay outside the gene matches. The CDR3 loop reads CASRPQGAGSYEQYF. The CDR3 bases are TGTGCCAGCAGGCCTCAGGGGGCAGGGTCCTACGAGCAGTACTTC.

This clonotype appeared many times. The CDR3: CSAWGQNSNQPQHF. CDR3 bases: TGCAGTGCCTGGGGACAGAACAGCAATCAGCCCCAGCATTTT. The chain combines TRBV20-1 with TRBJ1-5; 7 nucleotides match TRBD1. Germline V gene data show CDR1 as DFQATT and CDR2 as SNEGSKA (reference sequence). V trimming: 6 bases; J trimming: 1 base; junction bases outside the gene matches: 6. The CDR3 is 14 residues long.

This clonotype was detected many times. The chain is built from TRBV12-3 or TRBV12-4 and TRBJ1-2, with 8 bases identical to TRBD1. The trim removed 5 bases at V and 3 bases at J, leaving 8 bases unmatched. The CDR3 runs to 15 residues. CDR3 nucleotides: TGTGCCAGCAGTCCGCGGGACAGGTCGGACTATGGCTACACCTTC. It encodes CASSPRDRSDYGYTF.

This clonotype was picked up many times. The V and J genes are TRBV12-3 or TRBV12-4 and TRBJ2-2, with a weak D call TRBD1 (6 bases). V lost 6 bases and J 7 bases, leaving 18 bases between the germline ends. The CDR3 sequence is 15 residues long. CDR3 sequence: CASRPPTGQIGELFF. In DNA, the CDR3 is TGTGCCAGCAGGCCACCAACGGGACAAATCGGGGAGCTGTTTTTT.

This clonotype was recorded at least ten times. The chain is built from TRBV7-2 and TRBJ1-2, with D uncertain. Germline V CDR1 and CDR2: SGHTA, FQGNSA. This CDR3 contains 13 residues. Between the trimmed V and J ends, which lost 0 bases and 8 bases, there was a span of 10 bases. The CDR3 DNA follows: TGTGCCAGCAGCTTAGCGGAGCAGGCGGGCTACACCTTC. It encodes CASSLAEQAGYTF. The entire variable domain, with the rest obtained from reference TRBV7-2 and TRBJ1-2, is as follows: GAGVSQSPSNKVTEKGKDVELRCDPISGHTALYWYRQSLGQGLEFLIYFQGNSAPDKSGLPSDRFSAERTGGSVSTLTIQRTQQEDSAVYLCASSLAEQAGYTFGSGTRLTVV.

A word on this clonotype: This may be a read error: a much more frequent sequence differs by one nucleotide. The genes are TRBV6-1 and TRBJ2-3, with no clear D. Germline V gene sequence: CDR1 MNHNS, CDR2 SASEGT. CDR3 size: 13 residues. Trimming left V 10 bases short and J 4 bases short, with 15 bases between. The CDR3 sequence: CAIRGNNADTQYF. In DNA, the CDR3 is TGTGCCATCAGAGGCAATAACGCAGATACGCAGTATTTT.

This clonotype was counted ten times or more. V and J are TRBV20-1 and TRBJ2-5; D call uncertain. V was shortened by 0 bases and J by 5 bases, with 19 bases between the two germline ends. CDR3 size: 16 residues. Germline V gene sequence: CDR1 DFQATT, CDR2 SNEGSKA (reference sequence). The CDR3 region is CSARDPNKGLRETQYF. The CDR3 DNA reads as TGCAGTGCTAGAGATCCGAACAAGGGTCTTCGGGAGACCCAGTACTTC.

This clonotype was observed many times. This chain connects TRBV12-3 or TRBV12-4 to TRBJ2-3; 9 bases match TRBD2. There are 13 residues in the CDR3. V was clipped by 7 bases and J by 4 bases; unmatched bases: 3. Written as DNA, the CDR3 is TGTGCCAGCAAGGGACTAGCAGCAGATACGCAGTATTTT. This gives the protein CASKGLAADTQYF.

This clonotype was counted many times. The V and J genes are TRBV6-6 and TRBJ1-2; D uncertain. Trimming removed 0 bases from V and 4 bases from J, with 12 bases in between. CDR1 MNHNY and CDR2 SVGAGI come from the germline V gene (reference sequence). The CDR3 covers 15 residues. CDR3 region: CASSYSFAFGYGYTF. In DNA form, the CDR3 reads TGTGCCAGCAGTTACTCGTTTGCTTTCGGCTATGGCTACACCTTC.

With respect to this clonotype: This may come from a read error, since a much larger clone is one base off. The chain employs TRBV29-1 and TRBJ1-2; D is uncertain. The V gene's germline CDR1 is SQVTM and CDR2 ANQGSEA. V lost 8 bases to trimming and J lost 6 bases, with 25 bases between them. The CDR3 contains 15 residues. The CDR3 DNA is TGCAGCACGCTCACGATCCAGGAAGAATTTAATGGCTACACCTTC. It encodes CSTLTIQEEFNGYTF. The whole variable domain, remainder taken from reference TRBV29-1 and TRBJ1-2, is SAVISQKPSRDICQRGTSLTIQCQVDSQVTMMFWYRQQPGQSLTLIATANQGSEATYESGFVIDKFPISRPNLTFSTLTVSNMSPEDSSIYLCSTLTIQEEFNGYTFGSGTRLTVV.

This clonotype was detected only a few times. The J gene is TRBJ2-5, the V gene TRBV4-1; D remains ambiguous. CDR1 is MGHRA and CDR2 is YSYEKL in the germline V gene. V shed 0 bases and J shed 5 bases, with 13 bases lying between them. The CDR3 has 15 amino acids. CDR3 sequence: CASSQDTGRRETQYF. The CDR3 nucleotides read TGCGCCAGCAGCCAAGATACCGGGCGCAGGGAGACCCAGTACTTC.

This clonotype was seen at least ten times. The V and J genes are TRBV5-1 and TRBJ1-1; tentative D call: TRBD1 (5 bases). V was clipped by 4 bases and J by 1 base, with 11 bases between them. There are 14 residues in the CDR3. Looked up from germline, CDR1 is SGHRS and CDR2 is YFSETQ. The CDR3 is CASSPGLGNTEAFF. The DNA of the CDR3 is TGCGCCAGCAGCCCGGGACTCGGGAACACTGAAGCTTTCTTT.

The table lists this clonotype with many counts. The J gene is TRBJ1-1, the V gene TRBV7-9, with D possibly TRBD1 on 6 matching bases. CDR3 size: 15 residues. V lost 2 bases and J lost 8, with 18 bases in between. Per germline, CDR1 SEHNR and CDR2 FQNEAQ (reference sequence). The CDR3 sequence is CASSLTGLGAEEAFF. As DNA, the CDR3 is TGTGCCAGCAGCTTAACCGGTCTGGGGGCCGAGGAAGCTTTCTTT.

This clonotype was observed many times. The chain has TRBV7-8 and TRBJ1-5, with 9 bases aligning to TRBD1. V lost 0 bases to trimming and J lost 4 bases; unmatched junction nucleotides: 4. From germline, CDR1 is SGHVS and CDR2 FQNEAQ. The CDR3 has 16 residues. CDR3 bases: TGTGCCAGCAGCTTAGCGAGAGGACAGGGGAATCAGCCCCAGCATTTT. Its translation: CASSLARGQGNQPQHF.

V is TRBV5-1 and J is TRBJ1-4; tentatively, D is TRBD1 (5 bases). This CDR3 comprises 16 residues. Trimming stripped 3 bases from V and 3 bases from J, with 15 bases between. Per the germline V gene, CDR1 is SGHRS and CDR2 is YFSETQ. The CDR3, as DNA: TGCGCCAGCAGCTGGGGGATGGAAGGGGCTAATGAAAAACTGTTTTTT. This translates into CASSWGMEGANEKLFF.

At least ten counts were recorded for this clonotype. V usage is TRBV7-3 and J usage is TRBJ2-5; D is possibly TRBD1 (5 bases). The CDR3 is made up of 13 amino acids. The V end was cut by 1 base, the J end by 2 bases, with 5 bases between. Germline CDR1 is SGHTA and CDR2 is FQGTGA. CDR3 sequence: CASSLRQQETQYF. The DNA for the CDR3 is TGTGCCAGCAGCTTAAGACAGCAAGAGACCCAGTACTTC. Full variable domain (rest looked up from reference TRBV7-3 and TRBJ2-5): GAGVSQTPSNKVTEKGKYVELRCDPISGHTALYWYRQSLGQGPEFLIYFQGTGAADDSGLPNDRFFAVRPEGSVSTLKIQRTERGDSAVYLCASSLRQQETQYFGPGTRLLVL.

The table lists this clonotype with many counts. CDR3 coding DNA: TGTGCCAGCTCACCTGACACAGGGGATCAGCCCCAGCATTTT. It yields the protein CASSPDTGDQPQHF. The rearrangement links TRBV18 to TRBJ1-5; 7 bases map to TRBD1. J gave up 5 bases and V 3 bases, and 4 bases lay outside the gene matches. This CDR3 has 14 amino acids. Germline assignment: CDR1 KGHSH and CDR2 LQKENI.

This clonotype showed up many times. This chain links TRBV27 with TRBJ2-1, with 9 bases that match TRBD1. Per germline, CDR1 MNHEY and CDR2 SMNVEV (reference sequence). This CDR3 has 15 amino acids. V lost 6 bases, J lost 8 bases, and 11 bases stayed unmatched. In DNA, the CDR3 is TGTGCCAGCAGCCCCTCCGGGACAGGGCGGGATGAGCAGTTCTTC. Its protein product is CASSPSGTGRDEQFF.

At least ten counts were recorded for this clonotype. The chain employs TRBV28 and TRBJ2-3; TRBD2 matches 9 bases. Trimming at V came to 5 bases and at J to 2 bases, leaving 2 bases not matched to a gene. The V gene's germline CDR1 is MDHEN and CDR2 SYDVKM. This CDR3 has 14 residues. The CDR3 coding sequence is TGTGCCAGCAGTCCGGGACTAGCCACAGATACGCAGTATTTT. Residues: CASSPGLATDTQYF.

This clonotype has a count of ten or more. This sequence joins TRBV25-1 and TRBJ1-1; 7 bases fit TRBD1. The V gene's germline CDR1 is MGHDK and CDR2 SYGVNS. CDR3 length: 15 amino acids. Germline trimming cut 7 bases from V and 4 bases from J; bases unmatched to any gene: 12. The CDR3 DNA follows: TGTGCCAGCAATACAACCGGGACAGAGGTCACTGAAGCTTTCTTT. This encodes CASNTTGTEVTEAFF.

On this clonotype itself: A junction boundary mismatches the germline segment, possibly from a read error. The chain recombines TRBV4-1 with TRBJ2-7; D is perhaps TRBD1 (6 bases). The V gene's germline CDR1 is MGHRA and CDR2 YSYEKL. This CDR3 comprises 20 residues. CDR3 amino acids: CASIQRAGPAYRAPPSEQYF. CDR3 coding DNA: TGCGCCAGCATCCAACGGGCCGGCCCGGCGTACAGGGCCCCCCCGAGCGAGCAGTACTTC.

As concerns this clonotype: A much larger clone is a single base away; this may be a read error. CDR3 coding DNA: TGTGCCAGTGAGGGCATAGAAGAGACCCAGTACTTC. Protein product: CASEGIEETQYF. This chain uses TRBV7-2 with TRBJ2-5, with D perhaps matching TRBD2 (5 bases). The germline V gene has CDR1 SGHTA and CDR2 FQGNSA. Trimming removed 9 bases from V and 3 bases from J, with 11 bases in between. The CDR3 totals 12 residues.

As regards this clonotype: A much more abundant neighbour one base away suggests this may be a read error. V gene TRBV6-2 or TRBV6-3 combines with J gene TRBJ2-5; 9 nucleotides agree with TRBD1. Germline-derived CDR1 and CDR2 are MNHEY and SVGEGT. This CDR3 is built from 14 residues. In DNA form, the CDR3 reads TGTGCCAGCAGCCGGGACAGGGAGTCGGAGATCCAGTACTTC. The encoded protein is CASSRDRESEIQYF.

This clonotype appeared a few times. A much larger clonotype is one base distant, so this may be a read error. The chain employs TRBV20-1 and TRBJ2-1, with 7 bases identical to TRBD2. This CDR3 has 13 amino acids. With 3 bases clipped from V and 6 bases from J, the junction kept 5 bases outside the gene matches. Germline values: CDR1 DFQATT, CDR2 SNEGSKA (reference sequence). As DNA, the CDR3 is TGCAGTGCTAGCTGGGGGGGGAGCAATGAGCAGTTCTTC. This translates into CSASWGGSNEQFF.